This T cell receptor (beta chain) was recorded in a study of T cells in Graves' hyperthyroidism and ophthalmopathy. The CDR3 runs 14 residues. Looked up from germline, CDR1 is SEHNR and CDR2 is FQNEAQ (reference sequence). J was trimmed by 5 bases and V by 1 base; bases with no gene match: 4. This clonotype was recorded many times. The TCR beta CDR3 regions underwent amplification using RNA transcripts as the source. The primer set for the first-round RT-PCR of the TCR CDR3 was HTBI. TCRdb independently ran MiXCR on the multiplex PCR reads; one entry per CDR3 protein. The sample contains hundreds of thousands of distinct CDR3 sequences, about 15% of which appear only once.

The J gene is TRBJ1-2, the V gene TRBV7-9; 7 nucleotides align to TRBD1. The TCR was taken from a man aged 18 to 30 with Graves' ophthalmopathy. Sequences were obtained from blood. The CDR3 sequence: CASSLEQGRYGYTF. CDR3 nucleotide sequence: TGTGCCAGCAGCTTAGAACAGGGGAGATATGGCTACACCTTC.